The 10 T cell receptor beta chains below were found in one sample sequenced in a study of T cell responses to AZD1222 COVID-19 vaccine. Method: immunoSEQ multiplex PCR; TCRdb's copy keeps in-frame clones and lacks some. Of some 130,000 clones listed, over 90% are singletons. The source material was peripheral blood, sampled on day 0 of AZD1222 vaccination. The source is an adult in good health.

The J gene is TRBJ2-1, the V gene TRBV7-8; no reliable D call. There are 18 residues in the CDR3. Looked up from germline, CDR1 is SGHVS and CDR2 is FQNEAQ. The germline V and J ends were trimmed by 0 bases and 1 base, with 16 bases remaining between them. Here the CDR3 reads CASSLARWKADSYNEQFF. CDR3 bases: TGTGCCAGCAGCTTAGCCCGATGGAAGGCAGATTCCTACAATGAGCAGTTCTTC.

The chain joins TRBV29-1 to TRBJ2-2; D ambiguous. The germline gives CDR1 SQVTM, CDR2 ANQGSEA. This CDR3 comprises 13 residues. V shed 3 bases and J shed 2 bases, with 7 bases lying between them. The CDR3 DNA sequence: TGCAGCGTTGAGCCGGATAACACCGGGGAGCTGTTTTTT. It codes for CSVEPDNTGELFF.

The genes are TRBV7-3 and TRBJ2-3; 8 positions agree with TRBD2. With V trimmed by 2 bases and J by 2 bases, 3 bases remained unmatched. The germline V gene encodes CDR1 SGHTA and CDR2 FQGTGA. The CDR3 covers 15 residues. CDR3 nucleotides: TGTGCCAGCAGCTTAGTAGCGGGGCTCACAGATACGCAGTATTTT. Translating gives CASSLVAGLTDTQYF.

The chain employs TRBV19 and TRBJ1-1; TRBD1 is a possible D gene (6 bases). The CDR3 totals 15 residues. Germline values: CDR1 LNHDA, CDR2 SQIVND (reference sequence). Trimming removed 0 bases at V and 1 base at J, with 9 bases between. The CDR3 sequence is CASSIELGQNTEAFF. In DNA form, the CDR3 reads TGTGCCAGTAGTATAGAATTGGGACAGAACACTGAAGCTTTCTTT.

The chain uses TRBV27 and TRBJ2-2, with D possibly being TRBD2 (5 bases). Germline assignment: CDR1 MNHEY and CDR2 SMNVEV (reference sequence). The V and J ends lost 5 bases and 3 bases respectively, with 16 bases between them. The CDR3 is 16 amino acids. CDR3 residues: CASSLHLGVDTGELFF. The CDR3 coding sequence is TGTGCCAGCAGTCTCCATCTGGGAGTTGACACCGGGGAGCTGTTTTTT.

The gene calls are TRBV29-1 and TRBJ1-1; weak D call: TRBD1 (5 bases). Germline CDR1 reads SQVTM; CDR2 reads ANQGSEA. Trimming removed 6 bases at V and 1 base at J, with 15 bases between. There are 14 residues in the CDR3. CDR3: CSVRPGGANTEAFF. The CDR3 nucleotides are TGCAGCGTCCGTCCCGGCGGGGCGAACACTGAAGCTTTCTTT.

CDR3 in amino acids: CASHDKPLPSGNTIYF. The CDR3 DNA reads TGTGCCAGTCACGATAAACCTTTGCCCTCTGGAAACACCATATATTTT. The chain is built from TRBV19 and TRBJ1-3; D gene uncertain. V was pared by 8 bases and J by 0 bases, with 17 bases between. This CDR3 has 16 amino acids. Germline lookup yields CDR1 LNHDA and CDR2 SQIVND (reference sequence).

V usage is TRBV2 and J usage is TRBJ2-1; 8 nucleotides agree with TRBD2. Germline loops: CDR1 SNHLY, CDR2 FYNNEI. This CDR3 contains 16 residues. V gave up 1 base and J gave up 2 bases; unmatched junction bases: 4. CDR3 nucleotide sequence: TGTGCCAGCAGTGAAGGGGGCGGGAGGACCTACAATGAGCAGTTCTTC. It is translated as CASSEGGGRTYNEQFF.

The rearrangement links TRBV28 to TRBJ1-2, with D hard to call. CDR1 is MDHEN, CDR2 SYDVKM, per germline. The V gene lost 3 bases and the J gene lost 2 bases, with 13 bases spanning the gap. The CDR3 extends over 15 amino acids. The CDR3 loop is CASSFLGADNYGYTF. The CDR3, as DNA: TGTGCCAGCAGTTTTCTGGGAGCGGACAACTATGGCTACACCTTC.

J is TRBJ2-2 and V is TRBV7-7; 8 bases are shared with TRBD2. This CDR3 is 16 amino acids long. CDR1 is SSHAT, CDR2 FNYEAQ, per germline (reference sequence). The V and J ends lost 4 bases and 4 bases, in that order; junction bases with no gene match: 8. The CDR3 DNA sequence: TGTGCCAGCAGCTCAAGTACTAGCGGAGGCACCGGGGAGCTGTTTTTT. Protein sequence: CASSSSTSGGTGELFF.